The rows below give T cell receptor beta chains drawn from one sample of a study of shared clonotypes between healthy human individuals. Some clones are missing from TCRdb's copy, which holds only in-frame ones; the method was immunoSEQ multiplex PCR. Altogether approximately 740,000 clones are present, roughly 70% being singletons, with the ten largest covering around 1.6%. The specimen sequenced was memory CD4+ T cells sorted from blood. These receptors were collected from a woman under 40 in good health. CDR3s include the opening cysteine and the closing phenylalanine or tryptophan. D genes are given only for firm matches. Clone size, where shown, is once, few, many, or a class for clones that have expanded.

V	D	size	J	DNA	CDR3
TRBV27	TRBD1	NA	TRBJ1-5	TGTGCCAGCAGTTTATGGCCTATTACCGGACAGGGCCAGCATTTT	CASSLWPITGQGQHF
TRBV28	TRBD1	few	TRBJ1-5	TGTGCCAGCAGGGCCTTAGGGGGCATTTTGAGTCAGCCCCAGCATTTT	CASRALGGILSQPQHF
TRBV9	TRBD2	NA	TRBJ2-1	TGTGCCAGCAGCCCCGGGACTAGCGGGAGCAATGAGCAGTTCTTC	CASSPGTSGSNEQFF
TRBV6-1	NA	NA	TRBJ2-1	TGTGCCAGCAGTGAAGGGAGGGGAACGTTCTTC	CASSEGRGTFF
TRBV9	NA	many	TRBJ2-5	TGTGCCAGCAGTCCCGGGAGTTTTGGAGAGACCCAGTACTTC	CASSPGSFGETQYF
TRBV7-8	NA	NA	TRBJ2-7	TGTGCCAGCAGCTTAGTCGCGAAGGGGGCCTACGAGCAGTACTTC	CASSLVAKGAYEQYF
TRBV5-6	NA	NA	TRBJ2-5	TGTGCCAGCAGCTCTGGCTGGGGGAAAGAGACCCAGTACTTC	CASSSGWGKETQYF
TRBV5-6	TRBD1	NA	TRBJ1-1	TGTGCCAGCAGCTGGGAGACAGGGTGGGTGAACACTGAAGCTTTCTTT	CASSWETGWVNTEAFF
TRBV10-3	NA	NA	TRBJ2-7	TGTGCCATCAGTGGACAGACGTACGAGCAGTACTTC	CAISGQTYEQYF
TRBV4-2	NA	NA	TRBJ1-4	TGTGCCTCAGGAGGGGTAGCGGGTGAAAAACTGTTTTTT	CASGGVAGEKLFF
TRBV20-1	NA	NA	TRBJ2-1	TGCAGTGCTAGAGATGAAGAGCAGTTCTTC	CSARDEEQFF
TRBV4-1	TRBD2	NA	TRBJ2-3	TGCGCCAGCAGCCAACCGACTAGCGGGAGGGCAACTACGCAGTATTTT	CASSQPTSGRATTQYF
TRBV19	NA	once	TRBJ1-5	TGTGCCAGTAGTCCCAGGGGAGGCACCAGGCCCCAGCATTTT	CASSPRGGTRPQHF
TRBV28	TRBD1	NA	TRBJ1-5	TGTGCCAGCAGTTTTTTAGGGACAGGGGCAAAGGATCAGCCCCAGCATTTT	CASSFLGTGAKDQPQHF
TRBV7-3	TRBD2	NA	TRBJ2-1	TGTGCCAGCAGCGAACTAGCGCGTGAGCAGTTCTTC	CASSELAREQFF
TRBV28	NA	NA	TRBJ2-3	TGTGCCATTCGACGGGGCACAAGCACAGATACGCAGTATTTT	CAIRRGTSTDTQYF
TRBV18	TRBD1	NA	TRBJ2-1	TGTGCCAGCTCAGAGGGACAGGGTTGGGATGAGCAGTTCTTC	CASSEGQGWDEQFF
TRBV28	NA	few	TRBJ1-5	TGTGCCAGCTGGGTCACTCTTGGGCAGCCCCAGCATTTT	CASWVTLGQPQHF
TRBV25-1	TRBD2	NA	TRBJ2-1	TGTGCCAGCAGTATCTGGACTAGCGGGACGGACGGTGAGCAGTTCTTC	CASSIWTSGTDGEQFF
TRBV10-2	NA	NA	TRBJ2-7	TGCGCCAGCAGGAGGGCAGGGAACTACGAGCAGTACTTC	CASRRAGNYEQYF
TRBV6-6	NA	NA	TRBJ2-7	TGTGCCAGCAGTAAGACAGGAATCGAGCAGTACTTC	CASSKTGIEQYF
TRBV27	NA	NA	TRBJ2-7	TGTGCCAGCAGTTTAGCGCCAACGCAGGGCTACGAGCAGTACTTC	CASSLAPTQGYEQYF
TRBV6-1	TRBD2	NA	TRBJ2-1	TGTGCGAGCCGGGGGCGGGAGGGCCGGAATGAGCAGTTCTTC	CASRGREGRNEQFF
TRBV28	NA	few	TRBJ1-1	TGTGCCAGCAGTGCATCGACATTTAACACTGAAGCTTTCTTT	CASSASTFNTEAFF
TRBV28	NA	NA	TRBJ1-1	TGTGCCAGCAGCTTCGTCGTGAACACTGAAGCTTTCTTT	CASSFVVNTEAFF
TRBV28	NA	many	TRBJ2-7	TGTGCCAGAAGCCCCACGGGACACCTCTACGAGCAGTACTTC	CARSPTGHLYEQYF
TRBV28	NA	few	TRBJ2-7	TGTGCCAGCAGTTTCAAGCTTCCGCATACCTACGAGCAGTACTTC	CASSFKLPHTYEQYF
TRBV7-9	TRBD1	NA	TRBJ1-1	TGTGCCAGCAGCTTAAGTGACAGGGGTCGCCTCTTGAACACTGAAGCTTTCTTT	CASSLSDRGRLLNTEAFF
TRBV19	NA	few	TRBJ1-2	TGTGCCAGTAGTTGGCAGGGGAGTATCTATGGCTACACCTTC	CASSWQGSIYGYTF
TRBV30	NA	NA	TRBJ2-5	TGTGCCTGGGGCCCGGAATTTCAGGGGGAGACCCAGTACTTC	CAWGPEFQGETQYF
TRBV7-3	NA	NA	TRBJ2-2	TGTGCCAGCAGCTCCATAAGATCCGGGGAGCTGTTTTTT	CASSSIRSGELFF
TRBV14	NA	NA	TRBJ2-1	TGTGCCAGCAGCCAAGTGATGGCTTACAATGAGCAGTTCTTC	CASSQVMAYNEQFF